These 11 T cell receptor beta chains were all obtained from the same sample, sequenced in a study of blood T cells in healthy people across ages. Together with a sample-barcoded 5' primer, a J-beta primer mix was included in a second PCR lasting roughly 7 to 11 cycles. TCRdb independently ran MiXCR on the 5' RACE reads; one entry per CDR3 protein. The sample consists of around 990,000 distinct CDR3 sequences, approximately 38% of them appearing once. Sequencing was done on a sample of blood. The receptors here all came from a man younger than 35 in good health.

This clonotype was seen more than once but under ten times. The chain has TRBV7-8 and TRBJ1-6; D is unresolved. The CDR3 length is 15 residues. Looked up from germline, CDR1 is SGHVS and CDR2 is FQNEAQ. V lost 1 base and J 8 bases, leaving 12 bases between the germline ends. The CDR3 loop is CASSLGRILDSPLHF. The CDR3 coding sequence is TGTGCCAGCAGCTTAGGGCGGATTCTGGATTCACCCCTCCACTTT.

Remarks on this clonotype: A read error may produce the germline difference seen at one junction end. The rearrangement links TRBV9 to TRBJ1-1, with D possibly being TRBD1 (6 bases). CDR1 is SGDLS and CDR2 is YYNGEE in the germline V gene. This CDR3 has 16 amino acids. For the CDR3, the DNA is TGTACCAGCAGCGTGAACAGGGAAGGCTCGAACACTGAAGCTTTCTTT. Amino acid sequence: CTSSVNREGSNTEAFF.

This chain connects TRBV28 to TRBJ2-1, with TRBD2 matching 8 bases. There are 16 residues in the CDR3. Per germline, CDR1 MDHEN and CDR2 SYDVKM. J lost 2 bases, V lost 4 bases, and 7 bases had no gene match. The chain's CDR3 is CASSSPQAGAYNEQFF. The CDR3 DNA follows: TGTGCCAGCAGTTCGCCCCAAGCGGGGGCCTACAATGAGCAGTTCTTC.

The chain links TRBV7-2 to TRBJ1-1; D is unclear. The V gene's germline CDR1 is SGHTA and CDR2 FQGNSA. This CDR3 is built from 11 residues. V was pared by 1 base and J by 12 bases, with 9 bases between. CDR3 coding DNA: TGTGCCAGCAGCTTAGTGGCCCGGCCTTTCTTT. Protein sequence: CASSLVARPFF.

The chain couples TRBV7-2 to TRBJ1-3, with D perhaps matching TRBD1 (5 bases). Germline V gene lookup returns CDR1 SGHTA and CDR2 FQGNSA. The CDR3 runs to 16 residues. Trimming removed 5 bases at V and 2 bases at J, with 16 bases between. The CDR3 region has the DNA TGTGCCAGCAGCCCCTACCCTAGGGGCGCTGGAAACACCATATATTTT. Translated: CASSPYPRGAGNTIYF.

The chain uses TRBV6-2 or TRBV6-3 and TRBJ1-2; the D gene is possibly TRBD1 (5 bases). Trimming shortened V by 6 bases and J by 4 bases, and 15 bases separated the two germline ends. The CDR3 totals 14 residues. Germline CDR1 is MNHEY and CDR2 is SVGEGT. The CDR3 here is CASSLRRGFYGYTF. CDR3 nucleotides: TGTGCCAGCAGCTTACGGCGGGGGTTCTATGGCTACACCTTC.

This clonotype occurred many times. The CDR3 spells CASSQDSGRTTDTQYF. The CDR3 region has the DNA TGCGCCAGCAGCCAAGATTCCGGGAGGACCACAGATACGCAGTATTTT. V gene TRBV4-3 combines with J gene TRBJ2-3, with 7 bases matching TRBD2. The CDR3 consists of 16 residues. From germline, CDR1 is LGHNA and CDR2 YSLEER. V was pared by 0 bases and J by 2 bases, with 5 bases of the junction left unmatched.

The chain recombines TRBV20-1 with TRBJ2-1; 14 bases align to TRBD2. The CDR3 sequence is 15 residues long. CDR1 is DFQATT and CDR2 is SNEGSKA in the germline V gene (reference sequence). V lost 2 bases, J lost 5 bases, and 2 bases stayed unmatched. CDR3 loop: CSARRLAGGNNEQFF. The CDR3 DNA reads TGCAGTGCTAGACGACTAGCGGGGGGGAACAATGAGCAGTTCTTC.

V is TRBV9 and J is TRBJ2-1, with D unclear. The J call is doubtful: the DNA matches TRBJ2-7 better. Germline-derived CDR1 and CDR2 are SGDLS and YYNGEE. This CDR3 is built from 15 residues. This CDR3 reads CASSVDRPGYNEQYF. The CDR3 bases are TGTGCCAGCAGCGTGGATCGTCCCGGGTACAATGAGCAGTACTTC.

In its sample, this clonotype was seen once. This chain joins TRBV3-1 and TRBJ2-2, with a tentative D call TRBD1 (5 bases). There are 16 residues in the CDR3. The germline V gene has CDR1 LGHDT and CDR2 YNNKEL (reference sequence). V was pared by 4 bases and J by 1 base, with 13 bases between. CDR3 protein: CASSRGHGQNTGELFF. DNA for the CDR3: TGTGCCAGCAGCCGCGGACACGGACAGAACACCGGGGAGCTGTTTTTT.

As to this clonotype: An end of the junction does not agree with germline; a read error may underlie this. The J gene is TRBJ1-6, the V gene TRBV6-5; D is undetermined. CDR1 is MNHEY and CDR2 is SVGAGI in the germline V gene. This CDR3 has 13 amino acids. The CDR3 sequence: CASTYTNDSPPHF. The CDR3 DNA reads as TGTGCCAGCACCTACACCAATGACTCACCCCCCCACTTT.